The 25 T cell receptor beta chains in this list originate from one sample, sequenced in a study of blood T cells in healthy people across ages. A sample-barcoded 5' primer and a J-beta primer mix were used in a second PCR of about 6 to 12 cycles. TCRdb fed the 5' RACE reads into MiXCR, producing one record per CDR3 protein. The sample holds approximately 2,000,000 distinct CDR3 sequences, roughly 43% seen once. The specimen was blood. The receptor source for this set is a human donor in good health.

This clonotype was seen only a few times. This rearrangement joins TRBV27 to TRBJ1-5; D remains unclear. CDR1 is MNHEY and CDR2 is SMNVEV in the germline V gene (reference sequence). Deletions cut 5 bases from V and 3 bases from J, with 8 bases between. The CDR3 spans 13 residues. The CDR3, as DNA: TGTGCCAGCAGTCACGGAGCCAATCAGCCCCAGCATTTT. Residues: CASSHGANQPQHF.

J is TRBJ1-5 and V is TRBV12-3 or TRBV12-4; no reliable D call. The CDR3 runs 15 residues. V was pared by 3 bases and J by 5 bases, with 14 bases between. CDR3 sequence: CASSLVIGPYQPQHF. CDR3 DNA: TGTGCCAGCAGTTTGGTAATAGGACCGTATCAGCCCCAGCATTTT.

Details on this clonotype: With a much larger clone just one base away, this may be a read error. This chain joins TRBV7-2 and TRBJ2-6, with 7 bases fitting TRBD1. Losses at the gene ends were 6 bases for V and 0 bases for J; bases not matched to a gene: 2. This CDR3 spans 15 amino acids. The germline V gene encodes CDR1 SGHTA and CDR2 FQGNSA. The CDR3 DNA reads as TGTGCCAGCAGTACAGGGGCCTCTGGGGCCAACGTCCTGACTTTC. Translating gives CASSTGASGANVLTF.

CDR3 protein: CSAPAETQYF. The CDR3 nucleotides are TGCAGTGCCCCGGCGGAGACCCAGTACTTC. This chain uses TRBV20-1 with TRBJ2-5; no definite D call. Germline V gene lookup returns CDR1 DFQATT and CDR2 SNEGSKA (reference sequence). This CDR3 contains 10 residues. Trimming removed 6 bases from V and 5 bases from J, with 7 bases in between.

The sample holds many counts of this clonotype. CDR3 sequence: CASSSDWEQFF. The CDR3 DNA reads as TGTGCCAGCAGCTCCGACTGGGAGCAGTTCTTC. The rearrangement joins TRBV7-8 to TRBJ2-1; D call uncertain. CDR3 length: 11 amino acids. Germline CDR1 SGHVS, CDR2 FQNEAQ. Trimming removed 4 bases from V and 10 bases from J, with 8 bases in between. The full variable domain, rest sourced from reference TRBV7-8 and TRBJ2-1, is GAGVSQSPRYKVAKRGQDVALRCDPISGHVSLFWYQQALGQGPEFLTYFQNEAQLDKSGLPSDRFFAERPEGSVSTLKIQRTQQEDSAVYLCASSSDWEQFFGPGTRLTVL.

This clonotype has only a few counts. This chain joins TRBV7-2 and TRBJ1-4; TRBD1 matches 7 bases. The V and J ends lost 3 bases and 5 bases, in that order; junction bases with no gene match: 9. Germline CDR1 and CDR2: SGHTA and FQGNSA. The CDR3 runs 16 residues. CDR3 residues: CASSLWGTGVNEKLFF. DNA of the CDR3: TGTGCCAGCAGCTTGTGGGGCACAGGGGTCAATGAAAAACTGTTTTTT.

The V and J genes are TRBV7-2 and TRBJ2-1; 14 bases line up with TRBD2. The junction had 7 bases not matched to a gene; V was cut back by 5 bases and J by 7 bases. CDR3 length: 16 amino acids. Germline CDR1 SGHTA, CDR2 FQGNSA. The CDR3 sequence: CASSPRLAGGSNEQFF. CDR3 nucleotide sequence: TGTGCCAGCAGCCCCCGACTAGCGGGGGGGTCGAATGAGCAGTTCTTC. Full variable domain (outside the CDR3, taken from reference TRBV7-2 and TRBJ2-1): GAGVSQSPSNKVTEKGKDVELRCDPISGHTALYWYRQSLGQGLEFLIYFQGNSAPDKSGLPSDRFSAERTGGSVSTLTIQRTQQEDSAVYLCASSPRLAGGSNEQFFGPGTRLTVL.

This clonotype was counted between two and nine times. The rearrangement links TRBV12-3 or TRBV12-4 to TRBJ2-7; 9 bases agree with TRBD1. The CDR3 has 15 amino acids. V shed 6 bases and J 3 bases; nucleotides not matched to a gene: 9. The chain's CDR3 is CASSGVRDRDYEQYF. As DNA, the CDR3 is TGTGCCAGCAGCGGGGTCCGGGACAGGGACTACGAGCAGTACTTC.

The gene calls are TRBV7-2 and TRBJ1-2, with D hard to call. The germline V gene encodes CDR1 SGHTA and CDR2 FQGNSA. Trimming removed 5 bases at V and 8 bases at J, with 21 bases between. This CDR3 comprises 15 residues. The CDR3 sequence: CASSLVEGSARGYTF. For the CDR3, the DNA is TGTGCCAGCAGCCTAGTGGAGGGATCGGCGAGGGGCTACACCTTC.

This sequence joins TRBV25-1 and TRBJ2-7; D is perhaps TRBD1 (6 bases). Trimming pared 2 bases from V and 0 bases from J, leaving 11 bases between. CDR1 MGHDK and CDR2 SYGVNS come from the germline V gene. This CDR3 has 15 amino acids. The CDR3 spells CASSESLQGSYEQYF. In nucleotides, the CDR3 is TGTGCCAGCAGTGAAAGCCTACAGGGCTCCTACGAGCAGTACTTC.

The chain combines TRBV29-1 with TRBJ2-3; 14 nucleotides agree with TRBD2. J gave up 5 bases and V 6 bases, and 10 bases lay outside the gene matches. The V gene's germline CDR1 is SQVTM and CDR2 ANQGSEA. This CDR3 has 16 residues. This chain's CDR3 is CSVGRLAGGPGDTQYF. The DNA of the CDR3 is TGCAGCGTGGGTAGACTAGCGGGAGGGCCCGGAGATACGCAGTATTTT.

For the CDR3, the DNA is TGCGCCAGCAGCCCCGGGAGTGATGGGGTGACCCAGTACTTC. Amino acids: CASSPGSDGVTQYF. This chain connects TRBV5-1 to TRBJ2-5, with D maybe TRBD2 (6 bases). The length of the CDR3 is 14 residues. Per the germline V gene, CDR1 is SGHRS and CDR2 is YFSETQ. Trimming took 4 bases from V and 7 from J, leaving 17 bases between them.

The V call is TRBV15, the J call TRBJ1-1, with D possibly matching TRBD1 (5 bases). Germline loops: CDR1 LNHNV, CDR2 YYDKDF (reference sequence). CDR3 length equals 14 residues. V was cut by 7 bases and J by 4 bases, with 16 bases left in between. Written as DNA, the CDR3 is TGTGCCACCACCCATATCCAGGGTAGCACTGAAGCTTTCTTT. It codes for CATTHIQGSTEAFF.

The CDR3 reads CSAGWVPYGYTF. The CDR3 DNA reads TGCAGCGCCGGGTGGGTCCCCTATGGCTACACCTTC. This chain joins TRBV29-1 and TRBJ1-2, with D hard to call. V lost 7 bases to trimming and J lost 4 bases, with 13 bases between them. Germline-derived CDR1 and CDR2 are SQVTM and ANQGSEA. The CDR3 is 12 residues long.

Remarks on this clonotype: The junction shows a germline mismatch at one end, possibly a read error. V usage is TRBV7-8 and J usage is TRBJ2-6, with 7 bases matching TRBD2. There are 14 residues in the CDR3. Germline V gene lookup returns CDR1 SGHVS and CDR2 FQNEAQ. The CDR3 spells CASSLGSGGNTEAF. The CDR3 DNA reads TGTGCCAGCAGCTTAGGATCGGGGGGTAACACTGAAGCTTTC.

The rearrangement links TRBV29-1 to TRBJ2-7; 7 bases fit TRBD1. CDR1 and CDR2 from the germline V gene are SQVTM and ANQGSEA. This CDR3 is built from 17 residues. V trimming: 4 bases; J trimming: 0 bases; junction bases outside the gene matches: 15. This chain's CDR3 is CSVALKTGLGSSYEQYF. The CDR3 DNA follows: TGCAGCGTTGCCCTAAAGACAGGGCTTGGGAGCTCCTACGAGCAGTACTTC.

This rearrangement joins TRBV20-1 to TRBJ2-3, with a possible D match to TRBD1 (5 bases). Trimming shortened V by 4 bases and J by 0 bases, and 11 bases separated the two germline ends. Germline-derived CDR1 and CDR2 are DFQATT and SNEGSKA (reference sequence). This CDR3 is built from 14 residues. For the CDR3, the DNA is TGCAGTGCTACAGGGTACCCTAGCACAGATACGCAGTATTTT. Its translation: CSATGYPSTDTQYF.

This clonotype was recorded at least ten times. The chain carries TRBV7-2 and TRBJ2-7; perhaps D is TRBD1 or TRBD2 (5 bases each). The CDR3 sequence is 11 residues long. Looked up from germline, CDR1 is SGHTA and CDR2 is FQGNSA. V was trimmed by 3 bases and J by 9 bases, leaving 9 bases between them. CDR3 bases: TGTGCCAGCAGCTTCACCGGGGCGCAGTACTTC. Translation: CASSFTGAQYF. Based on the CDR3 plus reference TRBV7-2 and TRBJ2-7, the full variable domain is GAGVSQSPSNKVTEKGKDVELRCDPISGHTALYWYRQSLGQGLEFLIYFQGNSAPDKSGLPSDRFSAERTGGSVSTLTIQRTQQEDSAVYLCASSFTGAQYFGPGTRLTVT.

This clonotype was recorded a few times. J is TRBJ2-1 and V is TRBV6-2 or TRBV6-3; D not certain. Trimming stripped 4 bases from V and 5 bases from J, with 9 bases between. The CDR3 has 13 amino acids. Germline-derived CDR1 and CDR2 are MNHEY and SVGEGT. Written as DNA, the CDR3 is TGTGCCAGCAGTTCGCCCGATCACAATGAGCAGTTCTTC. The encoded protein is CASSSPDHNEQFF.

The gene calls are TRBV7-2 and TRBJ2-1; D is perhaps TRBD1 or TRBD2 (5 bases each). The CDR3 loop spans 15 amino acids. Deletions cut 0 bases from V and 8 bases from J, with 14 bases between. Germline V gene sequence: CDR1 SGHTA, CDR2 FQGNSA. CDR3: CASSLAGDQIDEQFF. CDR3 DNA sequence: TGTGCCAGCAGCTTAGCGGGGGACCAAATAGATGAGCAGTTCTTC. The full variable domain, completed using reference TRBV7-2 and TRBJ2-1, is GAGVSQSPSNKVTEKGKDVELRCDPISGHTALYWYRQSLGQGLEFLIYFQGNSAPDKSGLPSDRFSAERTGGSVSTLTIQRTQQEDSAVYLCASSLAGDQIDEQFFGPGTRLTVL.

Comment on this clonotype: This clone may be a read error of a much larger clone one base away. This chain uses TRBV6-5 with TRBJ1-2; D gene ambiguous. The CDR3 totals 13 residues. Germline loops: CDR1 MNHEY, CDR2 SVGAGI. Trimming removed 3 bases at V and 1 base at J, with 6 bases between. CDR3 nucleotide sequence: TGTGCCAGCAGTTATCAGGATAACTATGGCTACACCTTC. It specifies CASSYQDNYGYTF.

This clonotype occurred a few times. The chain uses TRBV4-2 and TRBJ2-6; TRBD1 is a possible D gene (5 bases). CDR3 length equals 17 residues. V lost 0 bases and J 1 base, leaving 10 bases between the germline ends. Germline CDR1 LGHNA, CDR2 YNFKEQ. The CDR3 region is CASSQEWGRSGANVLTF. The CDR3, as DNA: TGTGCCAGCAGCCAAGAATGGGGCAGATCTGGGGCCAACGTCCTGACTTTC.

A few counts support this clonotype. V is TRBV28 and J is TRBJ2-1; 7 bases fit TRBD1. Trimming removed 4 bases from V and 7 bases from J; junction bases left unmatched: 13. The germline V gene has CDR1 MDHEN and CDR2 SYDVKM. The CDR3 spans 16 residues. The CDR3, as DNA: TGTGCCAGCAGTTGGCGAGGGGGCCAGTTTTTTAATGAGCAGTTCTTC. Its translation: CASSWRGGQFFNEQFF.

This clonotype was seen a few times. The rearrangement joins TRBV4-3 to TRBJ2-4; 7 nucleotides match TRBD1. Unmatched junction bases numbered 5, after V lost 1 base and J lost 5 bases. This CDR3 spans 15 amino acids. The germline gives CDR1 LGHNA, CDR2 YSLEER. The CDR3 here is CASSQGTGSENIQYF. CDR3 in DNA: TGCGCCAGCAGCCAAGGGACAGGTTCGGAAAACATTCAGTACTTC.

This clonotype turned up a few times. This sequence joins TRBV7-9 and TRBJ1-1; D perhaps matches TRBD1 (6 bases). The CDR3 has 15 amino acids. Trimming took off 3 bases at V and 0 bases at J, with 11 bases between the two ends. Germline values: CDR1 SEHNR, CDR2 FQNEAQ (reference sequence). The CDR3 coding sequence is TGTGCCAGCAGCTTTAACAGGGTTATGAACACTGAAGCTTTCTTT. Translation gives CASSFNRVMNTEAFF.